Sequencing of this T cell receptor (beta chain) was carried out in a study of control samples from healthy donors and cancer patients. Generated by immunoSEQ multiplex PCR, the TCRdb table keeps only in-frame clones and is missing some. This sample has 100,000 to 130,000 clones; about 80% occur once, and the top ten carry around 6.2%. This CDR3 comprises 13 residues. The V gene's germline CDR1 is SGDLS and CDR2 YYNGEE. Comments on this clone: One junction end disagrees with the germline gene, perhaps due to a read error.

The sequenced material came from blood. The sequence was obtained from a man younger than 35 in good health. The J gene is TRBJ2-5, the V gene TRBV9, with D maybe TRBD2 (6 bases). The CDR3 sequence: CTSSVARGETQYF. In nucleotides, the CDR3 is TGTACCAGCAGCGTAGCTCGGGGGGAGACCCAGTACTTC.